A single sample is the source of the 32 T cell receptor beta chains below, sequenced in a study of beta chain features in type 1 diabetes. The antigens these receptors bind are not known. Broader study findings: All four CD4+ subsets from Type 1 diabetes patients carried moderately but significantly shorter TCRB CDR3s.

Isolated RNA was reverse transcribed in full, so expressed TCRB transcripts were sequenced. Sequencing used immunoSEQ multiplex PCR; TCRdb keeps in-frame clones, though not all of them. The table lists 400,000 or so clones, 8.5% to 10% of them singletons. The sample consisted of central memory CD4+ T cells from blood. The receptors shown here come from a young man with type 1 diabetes.

Remarks on this clone: Its ends do not fully match the called genes, so a read error is possible. The J gene is TRBJ1-4, the V gene TRBV10-2; TRBD1 is a possible D gene (5 bases). CDR3 length: 15 residues. CDR1 is WSHSY and CDR2 is SAAADI in the germline V gene. Here the CDR3 DNA reads TGCGCCAGCAGTGAGGGAAGAGGGGATAATGGAAAACTGTTTTTT. Translated: CASSEGRGDNGKLFF.

The gene calls are TRBV6-5 and TRBJ2-5; unclear D gene. Germline values: CDR1 MNHEY, CDR2 SVGAGI. This CDR3 has 15 amino acids. V lost 0 bases, J lost 2 bases, and 10 bases lay in between. CDR3 protein: CASSYSRDTQETQYF. The CDR3 nucleotides are TGTGCCAGCAGTTACTCGCGCGACACGCAAGAGACCCAGTACTTC.

This clone was picked up a small number of times. The gene calls are TRBV29-1 and TRBJ2-5; a weak D match, TRBD1 (5 bases). Germline-derived CDR1 and CDR2 are SQVTM and ANQGSEA. The V and J ends lost 7 bases and 1 base respectively, with 13 bases between them. This CDR3 has 13 residues. In DNA, the CDR3 is TGCAGCGCTTTGACAGCCCTCCAAGAGACCCAGTACTTC. Encoded protein: CSALTALQETQYF.

This clone was detected a few times. The chain recombines TRBV28 with TRBJ2-1; possibly TRBD1 for D (6 bases). Germline V lookup: CDR1 MDHEN, CDR2 SYDVKM. The CDR3 covers 11 residues. V lost 10 bases to trimming and J lost 15 bases, with 19 bases between them. CDR3 sequence reads: CATSPSEGGFF. CDR3 nucleotide sequence: TGTGCCACCTCTCCCTCGGAAGGGGGGTTCTTC.

This clone was seen more than once but under ten times. The rearrangement joins TRBV7-8 to TRBJ1-4; 7 positions agree with TRBD1. The V and J ends lost 3 bases and 13 bases, in that order; junction bases with no gene match: 8. The CDR3 length is 13 residues. Germline V lookup: CDR1 SGHVS, CDR2 FQNEAQ. The CDR3 nucleotides are TGTGCCAGCAGCTTGAAGTATGGGGACAGACTGTTTTTT. It codes for CASSLKYGDRLFF.

This clone was seen more than once but under ten times. The chain carries TRBV29-1 and TRBJ1-1; 10 positions match TRBD1. The V segment lost 4 bases and the J segment 7 bases; nucleotides outside the gene matches: 12. Per the germline V gene, CDR1 is SQVTM and CDR2 is ANQGSEA. The length of the CDR3 is 15 residues. The CDR3 loop reads CSVAESGTGDGEAFF. CDR3 sequence (DNA): TGCAGCGTTGCTGAATCCGGGACAGGGGACGGTGAAGCTTTCTTT.

The chain uses TRBV11-2 and TRBJ2-7, with 7 positions matching TRBD1. The CDR3 totals 14 residues. Losses at the gene ends were 5 bases for V and 3 bases for J; bases not matched to a gene: 7. Germline lookup yields CDR1 SGHAT and CDR2 FQNNGV. The CDR3, as DNA: TGTGCCAGCAGCCTCAACTACAGGGGCTACGAGCAGTACTTC. It is translated as CASSLNYRGYEQYF.

This clone was detected only a few times. The genes are TRBV9 and TRBJ2-4, with 9 positions matching TRBD2. The CDR3 runs to 15 residues. V was pared by 4 bases and J by 7 bases, with 9 bases of the junction left unmatched. Germline values: CDR1 SGDLS, CDR2 YYNGEE. The CDR3 bases are TGTGCCAGCAGCTCCCAGACGACTAGCGGTAACATTCAGTACTTC. Its protein product is CASSSQTTSGNIQYF.

In this sample, this clone turned up many times. The CDR3 protein is CASSQCPWGGNTEAFF. The CDR3 DNA sequence: TGCGCCAGCAGTCAGTGTCCCTGGGGAGGGAACACTGAAGCTTTCTTT. The gene calls are TRBV23-1 and TRBJ1-1; D is ambiguous. TRBV23-1 carries the ORF label, with uncertain function. V lost 3 bases to trimming and J lost 1 base, with 15 bases between them. The CDR3 has 16 residues.

Ten or more counts support this clone. The V and J genes are TRBV14 and TRBJ1-2, with unresolved D. CDR3 length: 14 amino acids. Trimming took off 1 base at V and 4 bases at J, with 10 bases between the two ends. CDR1 and CDR2 from the germline V gene are SGHDN and FVKESK. DNA of the CDR3: TGTGCCAGCAGCCAAGGCAACACCGTCTATGGCTACACCTTC. Its translation is CASSQGNTVYGYTF.

Points on this clone: Other DNA sequences in the sample encode the same CDR3. The rearrangement uses TRBV18 and TRBJ1-5; 10 positions agree with TRBD1. V lost 3 bases, J lost 2 bases, and 1 base stayed unmatched. The germline gives CDR1 KGHSH, CDR2 LQKENI. This CDR3 contains 15 residues. CDR3 protein: CASSPGTGGNQPQHF. DNA of the CDR3: TGTGCCAGCTCACCGGGGACAGGGGGCAATCAGCCCCAGCATTTT.

This clone has just a few counts. This rearrangement joins TRBV19 to TRBJ2-7; maybe TRBD1 (7 bases). V was pared by 8 bases and J by 2 bases, with 19 bases between. The CDR3 covers 15 residues. Germline-derived CDR1 and CDR2 are LNHDA and SQIVND (reference sequence). The CDR3 nucleotides read TGTGCCAGTGGCCCCAGGGGGGCGCAGGCCTACGAGCAGTACTTC. This translates into CASGPRGAQAYEQYF.

This rearrangement joins TRBV6-6 to TRBJ2-7, with TRBD2 matching 12 bases. V lost 9 bases and J lost 12; bases outside the gene matches: 21. The CDR3 spans 16 residues. CDR1 is MNHNY, CDR2 SVGAGI, per germline (reference sequence). CDR3: CASATPKLAGGHLWYF. DNA for the CDR3: TGTGCCAGTGCGACCCCGAAACTAGCGGGAGGCCATCTGTGGTACTTC.

This clone was recorded a few times. J is TRBJ2-1 and V is TRBV19; 8 positions match TRBD2. The CDR3 is made up of 15 amino acids. Germline assignment: CDR1 LNHDA and CDR2 SQIVND (reference sequence). Losses at the gene ends were 7 bases for V and 6 bases for J; bases not matched to a gene: 11. The CDR3, as DNA: TGTGCCAGTACCCGGAGGGGCCGGGAGGGCAATGAGCAGTTCTTC. The encoded protein is CASTRRGREGNEQFF.

The chain's CDR3 is CASSLGGPESTDTQYF. The CDR3 bases are TGTGCCAGCAGCTTAGGGGGCCCCGAAAGCACAGATACGCAGTATTTT. The chain is built from TRBV11-3 and TRBJ2-3; tentative D call: TRBD1 (5 bases). The CDR3 is made up of 16 amino acids. The germline V gene has CDR1 SGHNT and CDR2 YENEEA. V lost 1 base to trimming and J lost 0 bases, with 11 bases between them.

CDR3 in DNA: TGTGCCAGCAGCAGAACAGGGTTGGGGAACACTGAAGCTTTCTTT. Amino acids: CASSRTGLGNTEAFF. The rearrangement joins TRBV27 to TRBJ1-1; D possibly corresponds to TRBD1 (6 bases). The CDR3 loop spans 15 amino acids. The V gene's germline CDR1 is MNHEY and CDR2 SMNVEV (reference sequence). Trimming left V 6 bases short and J 1 base short, with 15 bases between.

The chain joins TRBV2 to TRBJ2-7, with D perhaps TRBD1 or TRBD2 (5 bases each). The CDR3 extends over 13 amino acids. The V end was cut by 6 bases, the J end by 3 bases, with 12 bases between. In germline, CDR1 is SNHLY, CDR2 FYNNEI. The DNA for the CDR3 is TGTGCCAGCAGCTCCGGGACGGACTACGAGCAGTACTTC. Its protein is CASSSGTDYEQYF.

This clone was seen a handful of times. The V gene is TRBV4-2, the J gene TRBJ1-1, with D tentatively TRBD1 (5 bases). Germline lookup yields CDR1 LGHNA and CDR2 YNFKEQ. V lost 5 bases to trimming and J lost 4 bases, with 20 bases between them. This CDR3 is built from 16 residues. The CDR3 sequence is CASSFPSPGRGTEAFF. CDR3 nucleotide sequence: TGTGCCAGCAGCTTCCCTTCCCCCGGGAGGGGCACTGAAGCTTTCTTT.

This clone was counted ten times or more. The chain carries TRBV7-9 and TRBJ1-2; D is ambiguous. The CDR3 extends over 15 amino acids. Germline V gene data show CDR1 as SEHNR and CDR2 as FQNEAQ (reference sequence). Trimming took off 5 bases at V and 1 base at J, with 14 bases between the two ends. CDR3: CASSGETYVNYGYTF. The DNA for the CDR3 is TGTGCCAGCAGCGGAGAGACATACGTTAACTATGGCTACACCTTC.

The chain's CDR3 is CASRGTSSYEQYF. The DNA for the CDR3 is TGTGCCAGCAGGGGGACGAGCTCCTACGAGCAGTACTTC. V and J are TRBV6-6 and TRBJ2-7, with D perhaps being TRBD1 or TRBD2 (5 bases each). V was trimmed by 6 bases and J by 0 bases, leaving 9 bases between them. Germline-derived CDR1 and CDR2 are MNHNY and SVGAGI (reference sequence). This CDR3 has 13 amino acids.

This clone appeared a few times. This chain connects TRBV7-5 to TRBJ2-1; no DNA check was done on the table's D call, TRBD1. TRBV7-5 is flagged as a pseudogene. The length of the CDR3 is 12 residues. Here the CDR3 reads CASSPSGTVKFF. CDR3 in DNA: TGTGCCAGCAGCCCCTCCGGGACAGTAAAGTTCTTC.

With regard to this clone: Germline is not matched at one junction end, which may reflect a read error. V usage is TRBV10-3 and J usage is TRBJ1-2; D gene ambiguous. Looked up from germline, CDR1 is ENHRY and CDR2 is SYGVKD. CDR3 length: 14 residues. In DNA, the CDR3 is TGTGCCAGCAGTTACTCGAACCAGGCCTATGGCTACACCTTC. Translating it yields CASSYSNQAYGYTF.

This clone was recorded a few times. The rearrangement joins TRBV6-1 to TRBJ1-1; D gene uncertain. The CDR3 consists of 13 residues. The V gene's germline CDR1 is MNHNS and CDR2 SASEGT. V lost 5 bases, J lost 7 bases, and 14 bases lay in between. The CDR3 nucleotides are TGTGCCAGCAGTTCCCGTGGTACGATTGAAGCTTTCTTT. Encoded protein: CASSSRGTIEAFF.

This clone has more than one count but fewer than ten. The chain uses TRBV7-6 and TRBJ1-2; D gene ambiguous. The V end was cut by 5 bases, the J end by 0 bases, with 13 bases between. The CDR3 is made up of 15 amino acids. The germline gives CDR1 SGHVS, CDR2 FNYEAQ. CDR3: CASSLAPISNYGYTF. CDR3 DNA: TGTGCCAGCAGCCTCGCTCCAATTTCTAACTATGGCTACACCTTC.

Here the CDR3 DNA reads TGTGCCAGCAGCTCCGGACGGAAAACTAGCACAGATACGCAGTATTTT. It yields the protein CASSSGRKTSTDTQYF. The chain has TRBV5-8 and TRBJ2-3; D gene uncertain. From germline, CDR1 is SGHTS and CDR2 YDEGEE. Trimming pared 3 bases from V and 0 bases from J, leaving 14 bases between. The CDR3 has 16 amino acids.

This chain connects TRBV6-6 to TRBJ1-1, with TRBD1 identical over 8 bases. V lost 6 bases, J lost 1 base, and 7 bases stayed unmatched. The CDR3 spans 15 residues. Per the germline V gene, CDR1 is MNHNY and CDR2 is SVGAGI (reference sequence). The CDR3 coding sequence is TGTGCCAGCAGGCTGACAGGGGCGGGGAACACTGAAGCTTTCTTT. This sequence encodes CASRLTGAGNTEAFF.

The sample holds a few counts of this clone. This rearrangement joins TRBV19 to TRBJ2-2; D is tentatively TRBD1 or TRBD2 (5 bases each). The germline V gene encodes CDR1 LNHDA and CDR2 SQIVND (reference sequence). V was pared by 3 bases and J by 4 bases, with 15 bases between. This CDR3 contains 16 residues. The CDR3 region is CASSMGRWIGTGELFF. CDR3 bases: TGTGCCAGTAGTATGGGACGGTGGATAGGCACCGGGGAGCTGTTTTTT. The whole variable domain, remainder taken from reference TRBV19 and TRBJ2-2, is DGGITQSPKYLFRKEGQNVTLSCEQNLNHDAMYWYRQDPGQGLRLIYYSQIVNDFQKGDIAEGYSVSREKKESFPLTVTSAQKNPTAFYLCASSMGRWIGTGELFFGEGSRLTVL.

There are many counts of this clone. The rearrangement uses TRBV28 and TRBJ2-3; 14 bases agree with TRBD2. This CDR3 region has 14 residues. Germline V gives CDR1 MDHEN, CDR2 SYDVKM. The ends lost 8 bases at V and 5 bases at J; junction bases unmatched: 3. As DNA, the CDR3 is TGTGCCAGCGGGACTAGCGGGAGCGGAGATACGCAGTATTTT. It codes for CASGTSGSGDTQYF.

This clone was counted only a few times. V gene TRBV5-1 combines with J gene TRBJ1-4, with D tentatively TRBD1 (5 bases). The germline V gene has CDR1 SGHRS and CDR2 YFSETQ. The CDR3 has 14 residues. Trimming took 3 bases from V and 8 from J, leaving 14 bases between them. CDR3 amino acids: CASSSVVSGEKLFF. CDR3 coding DNA: TGCGCCAGCAGCTCCGTTGTCTCAGGGGAAAAACTGTTTTTT.

V gene TRBV7-2 combines with J gene TRBJ2-5; 12 bases line up with TRBD1. This CDR3 is 15 amino acids long. In germline, CDR1 is SGHTA, CDR2 FQGNSA. Losses at the gene ends were 4 bases for V and 5 bases for J; bases not matched to a gene: 5. CDR3 sequence reads: CASSSLGQGAETQYF. The CDR3 DNA reads as TGTGCCAGCAGCTCGCTGGGACAGGGGGCCGAGACCCAGTACTTC.

This clone has just a few counts. V is TRBV6-1 and J is TRBJ1-1; a possible D gene is TRBD1 (5 bases). CDR1 is MNHNS and CDR2 is SASEGT in the germline V gene. The CDR3 totals 16 residues. Trimming took off 1 base at V and 0 bases at J, with 12 bases between the two ends. The chain's CDR3 is CASSEGTGRMNTEAFF. CDR3 nucleotides: TGTGCCAGCAGTGAAGGAACGGGACGGATGAACACTGAAGCTTTCTTT.

By its share, this clone is medium-sized. The chain links TRBV7-2 to TRBJ2-7, with TRBD2 matching 7 bases. Trimming removed 8 bases from V and 2 bases from J; junction bases left unmatched: 3. CDR1 SGHTA and CDR2 FQGNSA come from the germline V gene. The CDR3 runs to 12 residues. CDR3 coding DNA: TGTGCCAGCGGGCGGGAGACCTACGAGCAGTACTTC. Translated, it gives CASGRETYEQYF.